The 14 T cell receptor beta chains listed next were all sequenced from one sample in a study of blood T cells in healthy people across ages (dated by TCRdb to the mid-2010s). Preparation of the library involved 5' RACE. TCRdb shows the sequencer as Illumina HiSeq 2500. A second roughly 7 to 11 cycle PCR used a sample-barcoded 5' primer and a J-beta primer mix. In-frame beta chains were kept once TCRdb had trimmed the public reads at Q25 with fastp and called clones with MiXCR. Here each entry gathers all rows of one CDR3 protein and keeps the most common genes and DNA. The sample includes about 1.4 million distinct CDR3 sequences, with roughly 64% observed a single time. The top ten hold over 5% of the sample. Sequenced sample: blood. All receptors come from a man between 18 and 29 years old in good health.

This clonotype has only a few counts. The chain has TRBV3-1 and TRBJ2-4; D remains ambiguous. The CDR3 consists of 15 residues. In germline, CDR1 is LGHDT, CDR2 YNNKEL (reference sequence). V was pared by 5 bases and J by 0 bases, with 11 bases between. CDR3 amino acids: CASSSTPLAKNIQYF. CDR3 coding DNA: TGTGCCAGCAGCAGCACTCCCCTAGCCAAAAACATTCAGTACTTC.

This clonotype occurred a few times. DNA of the CDR3: TGTGCCAGCCTGGAGGGAAGTGAGCAGTTCTTC. This sequence encodes CASLEGSEQFF. The chain joins TRBV12-3 or TRBV12-4 to TRBJ2-1; possible D gene TRBD2, 6 bases. The CDR3 extends over 11 amino acids. The ends were cut back, 8 bases at V and 9 bases at J, with 11 bases in the middle.

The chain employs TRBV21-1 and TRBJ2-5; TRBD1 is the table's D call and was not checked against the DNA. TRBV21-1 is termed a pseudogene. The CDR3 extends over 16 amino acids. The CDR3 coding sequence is TGTGCCAGCAGCAATGTTTTCAACAGGGTCGGGGAGACCCAGTACTTC. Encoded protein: CASSNVFNRVGETQYF.

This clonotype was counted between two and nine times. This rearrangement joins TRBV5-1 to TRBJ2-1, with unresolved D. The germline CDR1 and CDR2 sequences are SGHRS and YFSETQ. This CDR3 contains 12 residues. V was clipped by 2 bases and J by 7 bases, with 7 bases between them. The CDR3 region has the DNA TGCGCCAGCAGCTTTGGGGTGAATGAGCAGTTCTTC. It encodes CASSFGVNEQFF.

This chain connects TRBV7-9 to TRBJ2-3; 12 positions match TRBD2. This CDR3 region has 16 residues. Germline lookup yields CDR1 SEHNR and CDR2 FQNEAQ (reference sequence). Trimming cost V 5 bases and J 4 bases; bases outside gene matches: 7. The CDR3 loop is CASSLTGTSGPDTQYF. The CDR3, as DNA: TGTGCCAGCAGCCTTACAGGGACTAGCGGGCCAGATACGCAGTATTTT.

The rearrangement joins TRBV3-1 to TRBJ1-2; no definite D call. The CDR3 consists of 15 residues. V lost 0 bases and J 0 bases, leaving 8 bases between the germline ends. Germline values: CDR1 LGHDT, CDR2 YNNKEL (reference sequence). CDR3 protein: CASSQEGRANYGYTF. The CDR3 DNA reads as TGTGCCAGCAGCCAAGAGGGCAGAGCTAACTATGGCTACACCTTC.

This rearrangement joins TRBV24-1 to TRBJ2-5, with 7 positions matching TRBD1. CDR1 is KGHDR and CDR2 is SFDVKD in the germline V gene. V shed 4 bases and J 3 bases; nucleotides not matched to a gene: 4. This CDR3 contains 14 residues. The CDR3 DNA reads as TGTGCCACCAGTGAACCTGGACAGGAAGAGACCCAGTACTTC. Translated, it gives CATSEPGQEETQYF.

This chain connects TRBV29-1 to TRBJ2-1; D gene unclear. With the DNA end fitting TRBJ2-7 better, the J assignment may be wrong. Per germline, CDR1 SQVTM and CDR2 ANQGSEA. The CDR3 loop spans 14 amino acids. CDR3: CSVARLNSYNEQYF. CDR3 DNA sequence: TGCAGCGTTGCTCGACTCAACTCCTACAATGAGCAGTACTTC.

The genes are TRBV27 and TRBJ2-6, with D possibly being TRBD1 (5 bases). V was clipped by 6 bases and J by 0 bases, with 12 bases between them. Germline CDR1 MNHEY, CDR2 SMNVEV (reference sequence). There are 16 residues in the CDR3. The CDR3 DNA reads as TGTGCCAGCAGCCGATCGACAGTCTCTGGGGCCAACGTCCTGACTTTC. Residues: CASSRSTVSGANVLTF.

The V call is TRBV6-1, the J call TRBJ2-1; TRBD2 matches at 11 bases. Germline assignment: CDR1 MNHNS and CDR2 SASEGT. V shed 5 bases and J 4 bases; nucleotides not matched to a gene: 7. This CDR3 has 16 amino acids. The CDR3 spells CASSRLAGYLYNEQFF. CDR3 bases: TGTGCCAGCAGTAGACTAGCGGGGTACCTATACAATGAGCAGTTCTTC.

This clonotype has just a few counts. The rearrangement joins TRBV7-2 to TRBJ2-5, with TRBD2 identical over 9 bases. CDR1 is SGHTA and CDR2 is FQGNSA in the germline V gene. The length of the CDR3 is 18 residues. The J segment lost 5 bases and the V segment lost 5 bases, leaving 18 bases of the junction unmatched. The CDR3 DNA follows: TGTGCCAGCAGCGGGAGAGTGAGGGCTAGCGGGACTCAGGAGACCCAGTACTTC. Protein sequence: CASSGRVRASGTQETQYF.

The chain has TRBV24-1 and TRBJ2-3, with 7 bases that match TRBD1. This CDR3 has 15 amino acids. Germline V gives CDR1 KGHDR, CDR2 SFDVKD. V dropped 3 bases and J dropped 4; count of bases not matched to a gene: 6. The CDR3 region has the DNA TGTGCCACCAGTGATAACAGGGGTTGGTCAGATACGCAGTATTTT. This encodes CATSDNRGWSDTQYF.

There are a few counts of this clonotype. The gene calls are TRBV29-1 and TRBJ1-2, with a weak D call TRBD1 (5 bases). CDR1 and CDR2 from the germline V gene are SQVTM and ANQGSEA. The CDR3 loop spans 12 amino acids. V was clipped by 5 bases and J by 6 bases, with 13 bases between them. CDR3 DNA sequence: TGCAGCGTTCCGAGGGGCGCGGATGGCTACACCTTC. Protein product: CSVPRGADGYTF.

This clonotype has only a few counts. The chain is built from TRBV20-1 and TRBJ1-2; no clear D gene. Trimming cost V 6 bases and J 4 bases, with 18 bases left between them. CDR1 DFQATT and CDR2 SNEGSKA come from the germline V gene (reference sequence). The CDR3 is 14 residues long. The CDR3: CSAPAGSDSYGYTF. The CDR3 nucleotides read TGCAGTGCCCCGGCCGGCAGCGACTCCTATGGCTACACCTTC.